The next 6 T cell receptor beta chains were all read from a single sample in a study of blood T cell repertoires in COVID-19 (dated by TCRdb to between 2020 and 2021). The library came from the immunoSEQ multiplex PCR assay. TCRdb retrieved this table from immuneACCESS and kept in-frame rearrangements only. Not all clones are present; in checked studies, unresolved V genes account for under half, and no reason is known for the remainder. This sample comprises roughly 200,000 clones, nearly 90% of them detected only once. The ten largest clones capture 0.62% of the sample. Sequenced material: peripheral blood. The receptors derive from a middle-aged man with acute or convalescent COVID-19.

J is TRBJ2-1 and V is TRBV7-9; TRBD1 matches 8 bases. Losses at the gene ends were 2 bases for V and 0 bases for J; bases not matched to a gene: 3. The CDR3 runs 16 residues. CDR1 is SEHNR, CDR2 FQNEAQ, per germline (reference sequence). CDR3 sequence (DNA): TGTGCCAGCAGCTTATTTGGGACAGGCTCCTACAATGAGCAGTTCTTC. Translating it yields CASSLFGTGSYNEQFF.

V and J are TRBV30 and TRBJ2-2, with 7 bases identical to TRBD1. The V and J ends lost 8 bases and 1 base, in that order; junction bases with no gene match: 4. The germline gives CDR1 GTSNPN, CDR2 SVGIG (reference sequence). The CDR3 is 13 residues long. CDR3 protein: CARQGWNTGELFF. DNA for the CDR3: TGTGCCCGACAGGGATGGAACACCGGGGAGCTGTTTTTT. Supplemented by reference TRBV30 and TRBJ2-2, the full variable domain reads SQTIHQWPATLVQPVGSPLSLECTVEGTSNPNLYWYRQAAGRGLQLLFYSVGIGQISSEVPQNLSASRPQDRQFILSSKKLLLSDSGFYLCARQGWNTGELFFGEGSRLTVL.

About this clone itself: The sample has other DNA sequences that encode this CDR3 too. The chain carries TRBV27 and TRBJ1-3; D unresolved. The CDR3 covers 13 residues. V dropped 3 bases and J dropped 4 bases, with 7 bases sitting between them. Germline CDR1 MNHEY, CDR2 SMNVEV (reference sequence). The CDR3 region has the DNA TGTGCCAGCAGTTTGGCAGTAGGAAACACCATATATTTT. It codes for CASSLAVGNTIYF.

This chain connects TRBV6-5 to TRBJ2-3, with 9 bases fitting TRBD2. From germline, CDR1 is MNHEY and CDR2 SVGAGI. Losses at the gene ends were 6 bases for V and 4 bases for J; bases not matched to a gene: 8. CDR3 length: 15 residues. CDR3 amino acids: CASRTLAGVPDTQYF. CDR3 coding DNA: TGTGCCAGCAGGACCTTAGCGGGAGTCCCAGATACGCAGTATTTT.

This clone has only a few counts. V gene TRBV24-1 combines with J gene TRBJ2-1; a possible D gene is TRBD2 (5 bases). V was shortened by 6 bases and J by 1 base, with 15 bases between the two germline ends. CDR1 and CDR2 from the germline V gene are KGHDR and SFDVKD. CDR3 length: 16 amino acids. The CDR3 DNA follows: TGTGCCACCAGTAGGACTTTTTCAGAATCCTACAATGAGCAGTTCTTC. This encodes CATSRTFSESYNEQFF.

The rearrangement joins TRBV19 to TRBJ1-5, with 11 bases identical to TRBD1. The germline gives CDR1 LNHDA, CDR2 SQIVND (reference sequence). The V segment lost 9 bases and the J segment 5 bases; nucleotides outside the gene matches: 3. The CDR3 length is 13 residues. CDR3 sequence reads: CASGQGAYQPQHF. In DNA, the CDR3 is TGTGCCAGCGGACAGGGGGCTTATCAGCCCCAGCATTTT.